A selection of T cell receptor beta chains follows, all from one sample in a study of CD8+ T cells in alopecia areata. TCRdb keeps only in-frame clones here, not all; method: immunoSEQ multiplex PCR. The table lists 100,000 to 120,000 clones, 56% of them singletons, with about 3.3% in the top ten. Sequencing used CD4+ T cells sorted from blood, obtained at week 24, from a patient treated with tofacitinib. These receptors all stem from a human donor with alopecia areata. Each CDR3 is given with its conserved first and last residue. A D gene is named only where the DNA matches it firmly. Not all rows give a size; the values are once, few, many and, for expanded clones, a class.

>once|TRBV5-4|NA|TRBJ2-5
TGTGCCAGCAGCTTTGGACCTTTGGAGACCCAGTACTTC
CASSFGPLETQYF
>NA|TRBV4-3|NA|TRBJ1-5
TGCGCCAGCAGCCAACTATGGGCCACAAGTCAGCCCCAGCATTTT
CASSQLWATSQPQHF
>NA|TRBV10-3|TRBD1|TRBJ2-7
TGTGCCATCAGTGGGGGGACAGGGAAGGGCGAGCAGTACTTC
CAISGGTGKGEQYF
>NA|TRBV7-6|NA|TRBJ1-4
TGTGCCAGCAGCGTGGCGGTGATGGGAAAACTGTTTTTT
CASSVAVMGKLFF
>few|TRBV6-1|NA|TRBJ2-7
TGTGCCAGCACCGGGGGGCTAGAGGGGGAGCAGTACTTC
CASTGGLEGEQYF
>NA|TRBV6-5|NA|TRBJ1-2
TGTGCCACGACGGAAAGGCAGAGTGGCGGCTACACCTTC
CATTERQSGGYTF
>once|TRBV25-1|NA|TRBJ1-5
TGTGCCAGCAGTGAACAGGGGTTCAATCAGCCCCAGCATTTT
CASSEQGFNQPQHF
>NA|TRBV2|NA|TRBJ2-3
TGTGCCAGCAGCTTACAGGGAACAGATACGCAGTATTTT
CASSLQGTDTQYF
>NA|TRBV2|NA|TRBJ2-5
TGTGCCAGCAGTAAAAGGCCCGGGGAGACCCAGTACTTC
CASSKRPGETQYF
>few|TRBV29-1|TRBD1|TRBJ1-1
TGCAGCGTTCTTCCAGGGGGCGCTGAAGCTTTCTTT
CSVLPGGAEAFF
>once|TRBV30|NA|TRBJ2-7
TGTGCCTGGAGTGGACAGTTTTACGAGCAGTACTTC
CAWSGQFYEQYF
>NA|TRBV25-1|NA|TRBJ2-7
TGTGCCAGCAGTGGGGGCCGGTGGCCCCCCTACGAGCAGTACTTC
CASSGGRWPPYEQYF